The 3 T cell receptor beta chains below were found in one sample sequenced in a study of post-analysis software for immune sequencing data. Unique-molecular-identifier-tagged TCR beta cDNA libraries were used. TCRdb re-called the PCR reads through MiXCR, storing one row per CDR3 protein. The data hold 350,000 to 500,000 distinct CDR3 sequences, with over 30% observed a single time. General observations from the study: Compared with controls, patients had more of roughly 5 TRBV segments, including TRBV5-6, TRBV5-1 and TRBV20-1.

What these receptors recognize is not known. Input material: blood. All receptors come from a girl aged 2 to 9 with multiple sclerosis.

The sample holds a few counts of this clonotype. The V and J genes are TRBV9 and TRBJ2-7, with a tentative D call TRBD1 (5 bases). The CDR3 is made up of 16 amino acids. V shed 3 bases and J shed 7 bases, with 23 bases lying between them. CDR1 and CDR2 (germline): SGDLS, YYNGEE. In nucleotides, the CDR3 is TGTGCCAGCAGCGAGTCCCCGGCGTTAGGGGTGAAAGAGCAGTACTTC. Its translation: CASSESPALGVKEQYF. Supplemented by reference TRBV9 and TRBJ2-7, the full variable domain reads DSGVTQTPKHLITATGQRVTLRCSPRSGDLSVYWYQQSLDQGLQFLIQYYNGEERAKGNILERFSAQQFPDLHSELNLSSLELGDSALYFCASSESPALGVKEQYFGPGTRLTVT.

This clonotype showed up just a few times. The CDR3 bases are TGTGCCAGCAGCCAACGACATTACTTAGAGACCCAGTACTTC. Its translation: CASSQRHYLETQYF. This chain links TRBV3-1 with TRBJ2-5; the D is unclear. Germline CDR1 and CDR2: LGHDT and YNNKEL (reference sequence). The CDR3 is made up of 14 amino acids. V was trimmed by 2 bases and J by 4 bases, leaving 11 bases between them.

The rearrangement uses TRBV6-2 or TRBV6-3 and TRBJ1-5; no definite D call. Trimming cost V 6 bases and J 0 bases, with 12 bases left between them. The CDR3 sequence is 15 residues long. CDR1 is MNHEY and CDR2 is SVGEGT in the germline V gene. The CDR3 here is CASRAGFNSNQPQHF. CDR3 in DNA: TGTGCCAGCAGGGCGGGCTTCAATAGCAATCAGCCCCAGCATTTT.